What follows is one TCR beta chain and its context. The antigen this receptor binds is unknown. No base quality information exists; no much larger clone differs at one position. Libraries came from the immunoSEQ multiplex PCR assay. A mixture of 60 forward primers for TCR Vbeta segments and 13 reverse primers for TCR Jbeta segments was used in the multiplex PCR. The CDR3 region of rearranged TCR beta genes was amplified from genomic DNA with a multiplex PCR assay. On the Illumina HiSeq System, the amplified TCR beta libraries were sequenced as 87-base-pair reads. From the authors' description of their analysis: In a later analysis, 77 million or so unique TCR beta chains were counted across the 500 to 700 repertoires, and roughly 9.9 million of these chains were shared by at least two donors. Raw reads were error-corrected and collapsed into unique sequences with a nearest-neighbor algorithm that merged closely related sequences to remove PCR and sequencing errors. V, D and J gene segments were assigned by aligning CDR3 sequences to IMGT reference sequences. Each retained sequence needed at least a six-nucleotide match to both a V gene segment and a J gene segment. A rearrangement was called productive if the CDR3 had no stop codons and remained in frame with V and J, and every other rearrangement was called non-productive. CDR3 was defined according to IMGT convention as the region running from the second conserved V-encoded cysteine to the conserved J-encoded phenylalanine. Sequences without an unambiguous match to a single V gene segment were excluded from the earlier analysis of about 640 of the donors. In an earlier analysis of 587 of the donors, V segments were called functional above 56.7% productive rearrangements and were called segregating when the between-donor standard deviation exceeded 5%. A statistical classification framework was developed to diagnose cytomegalovirus status using the catalog of TCR beta chain sequences. In a later analysis, V and J genes were assigned by comparing TCR nucleotide sequences against IMGT/GENE-DB human TR gene sequences. The TCRdist pipeline was used in a later analysis to assign CDR3 sequences and most-parsimonious VDJ recombination scenarios. A later analysis defined each TCR beta chain by its CDR3 amino acid sequence plus V-gene family, and excluded reads lacking a unique V-gene family. To address suspected cross-contamination and a sequencing artifact, a later analysis removed approximately 590 highly shared, low-generation-probability nucleotide sequences. For each public chain, a later analysis derived a clonal expansion index from normalized ranks of inferred template counts within each repertoire. A later analysis computed generation probabilities with a VDJ recombination model fitted to out-of-frame rearrangements, and checked the results against IGoR. In a later analysis, TCR-TCR, TCR-HLA and TCR-CMV co-occurrence was scored with hypergeometric tests, and a repertoire-size bias correction was applied to TCR pairs. In a later analysis, false discovery rates were estimated by permuting HLA or CMV assignments 20 times. In a later analysis, co-occurring TCRs were grouped using DBSCAN, and TCRdist sequence similarity was added for clustering within HLA-allele-positive subsets. For co-occurrence clustering, repertoires with fewer than 30,000 or more than 120,000 public chains were excluded, along with several repertoires with anomalous nucleotide sharing. Sourced from immuneACCESS, this table was stored by TCRdb with only in-frame sequences that have V and J called. A share of the clones is absent; for the studies checked, an unresolved V gene accounts for under half, and the remainder has no known explanation. V and J calls and clone size come straight from that table; D and trimming were deduced from the DNA. For this sample the table gives 210,000 or so clones, of which 70% to 90% were detected only once. Of the sample, around 1.4% falls within the top ten clones.

Looking up the germline V gene (reference sequence) yields CDR1 SEHNR and CDR2 FQNEAQ. The CDR3 has 17 amino acids, counting the end cysteine and phenylalanine. CDR3 DNA is the only sequence kept; it has 51 bases, read in frame from the first base. Trimming takes 4 bases from V and 5 bases from J, and the germline ends sit 20 bases apart. The cohort was made up of several hundred healthy bone marrow donors. At the time of sampling, all cohort members were nominally healthy, though unrecorded immune exposures were likely present. Of the 670 or so cohort members, just under 300 had a positive CMV serostatus and 350 to 450 had a negative one, while no CMV serostatus was recorded for the donor. Each donor provided a peripheral blood sample, and peripheral blood mononuclear cells were used for TCR beta sequencing. Genomic DNA was extracted from the blood cell samples with the Qiagen DNeasy Blood Extraction Kit.

The record originates from a study of cytomegalovirus exposure and HLA in healthy donors listed by TCRdb under 2017. Turning to the overall study: According to an earlier analysis of 587 of the donors, about 179 million T cells yielded 95 million to 140 million unique TCR beta sequences and about 300 Gb of sequence data. Approximately 300 gigabases of sequencing data and 70 million to 95 million unique TCR sequences made up an early release that covered approximately 700 HLA-typed donors. Among the approximately 400 genotyped donors, under 90% belonged to the genetic ancestry cluster associated with self-reported Caucasian donors. The aim of the study was to test whether cataloging public T cell receptors could identify signatures of past pathogen exposure. The T cell repertoires of some 670 subjects were profiled by immunosequencing and related to cytomegalovirus serostatus. Besides the first cohort of roughly 660 subjects, a separate validation cohort made up of around 120 different subjects was used. To predict cytomegalovirus infection status, the study combined high-throughput TCR immunosequencing, statistical association of individual TCRs with disease status, and machine learning. A later analysis re-examined previously published TCR beta repertoires from more than 650 donors and added high-resolution HLA genotyping to investigate patterns of TCR occurrence. The later analysis used no new phenotypic data to find candidate immune exposures, relying instead on TCR beta sequences and their occurrence across donors. An earlier analysis of 587 of the donors used high-throughput TCR beta sequencing to judge whether each TCR beta V gene segment behaved as functional or pseudogenic. Donor age, sex, ethnicity and CMV serostatus were collected together with the repertoire data. Genome-wide SNP genotypes for about 65% of the roughly 670 donors were used in a later genetic analysis, which treated that subset as a discovery cohort. All discovery cohort repertoires had been generated using a single sequencing platform. Both class I and class II loci were covered by HLA typing, at four-digit resolution. Typing coverage differed by locus: A, B, C, DRB1 and DQB1 were typed in about 620-630 donors, DQA1 in approximately 520, DPA1 in some 610, and DPB1 in about 450. A handful of DR-DQ haplotypes were treated as single units for association and clustering because of strong linkage in the cohort. Among 300 to 500 genotyped donors of the cohort, an average of roughly 230,000 unique TCR beta nucleotide sequences was sequenced per donor, of which 15% to 20% were non-productive. Study-level results and caveats: Compared with equally common non-associated chains, HLA-associated TCR beta chains in a later analysis were more clonally expanded and had lower generation probabilities. The only immune exposure information available for the cohort was CMV serostatus. Because HLA typing was missing for some donors at each locus, association tests included only the typed subset. At a false discovery rate of 0.05, a later analysis linked about 16,000 TCR beta sequences to specific HLA alleles. Because the 87-base-pair reads could not distinguish some IMGT-functional V segments, including TRBV6-2 and TRBV6-3, those segments were excluded. Correlated functional status among segregating V segments might reflect linkage disequilibrium, but an unknown experimental factor could not be ruled out. The classifier was reported to diagnose cytomegalovirus status with high specificity and sensitivity in both the original and validation cohorts. A later genetic analysis associated a missense DCLRE1C variant with V-gene and J-gene trimming of TCR beta chains, and an independent cohort replicated the association. A further reported finding was that TCR beta sequences accurately predicted the HLA-A and HLA-B alleles for most subjects in the first cohort. In the study, roughly 160 TCR beta chains were listed as associated with cytomegalovirus. According to a later analysis, parvovirus B19, influenza, CMV and Epstein-Barr virus appeared linked to several top co-occurrence clusters. A later analysis found that most CMV-associated TCR beta chains appeared HLA-restricted, with HLA associations seemingly driven largely by CMV exposure. It was suggested by the authors that the approach could potentially be generalized to other disease states and immunological phenotypes. Across donors, most TCR sequences were observed very rarely, whereas some public TCRs were present in many individuals. According to a later analysis, TCR association rates differed among HLA loci, with DRB1 alleles showing the most associated TCRs and HLA-C alleles showing the fewest. In vitro tests confirmed that a few of the cytomegalovirus-associated TCR beta chains recognize cytomegalovirus antigens. Assigning TCR associations to individual alleles was difficult when HLA alleles, especially DR and DQ, strongly co-occurred. In an earlier analysis of more than 450 of the donors, most TCR beta V segments were observed in productive rearrangements about 90% or about 30% of the time, broadly matching IMGT annotations. A later genetic analysis reported fewer N-insertions in productive TCRs among donors in an Asian-associated ancestry cluster than the roughly 640-donor mean. A group of highly shared sequence variants was considered likely to be a technical artifact of the sequencing pipeline. Only TCR beta chains were sequenced in this cohort, and the absence of alpha or paired-chain data limited detectable features. The presence/absence analyses assumed that sequencing depth was roughly uniform across donors, and that assumption may not be true. Because counts were too low, some 17 rarely observed V segments, including chromosome 9 orphons, were left out of the earlier analysis of approximately 580 of the donors.

Sequences were obtained from PBMCs. Recombination connected TRBV7-9 to TRBJ1-4, with the D gene too uncertain to name. The sequence was obtained from a human donor in good health. The base sequence is TGTGCCAGCAGCTACTCCATTCCCGGGGAGAGAAATGAAAAACTGTTTTTT. Translated, this gives CASSYSIPGERNEKLFF. Beyond the CDR3, the reference TRBV7-9 and TRBJ1-4 genes provide the residues; the full variable domain reads: DTGVSQNPRHKITKRGQNVTFRCDPISEHNRLYWYRQTLGQGPEFLTYFQNEAQLEKSRLLSDRFSAERPKGSFSTLEIQRTEQGDSAMYLCASSYSIPGERNEKLFFGSGTQLSVL.